The rows below give T cell receptor beta chains drawn from one sample of a study of T cells in Graves' hyperthyroidism and ophthalmopathy. MiXCR, applied by TCRdb to the multiplex PCR reads, yields one record per CDR3 protein. The sample consists of approximately 700,000 distinct CDR3 sequences, about 45% of them appearing once. Sequencing was done on a sample of peripheral blood or thyroid tissue (not recorded which). The origin of the receptors is an adult man with Graves' disease, either hyperthyroidism or ophthalmopathy (not recorded which). CDR3s include the opening cysteine and the closing phenylalanine or tryptophan. The D gene is left open where the match is weak. Not every row has a clone size; where given, it reads once, few, many or a size class.

j_call d_call clone_size v_call cdr3_nt cdr3_aa
TRBJ1-1 . . TRBV5-1 TGCGCCAGCAGCTTGGCCGGGCAGAGCTCTGCTTTCTTT CASSLAGQSSAFF
TRBJ1-4 . . TRBV5-5 TGCGCCAGCAGCCAGGACCAAGAAAAACTGTTTTTT CASSQDQEKLFF
TRBJ1-4 TRBD1 . TRBV9 TGTGCCAGCAGCGCAAGCAGACAGGGTTTCGAAAAACTGTTTTTT CASSASRQGFEKLFF
TRBJ1-6 . few TRBV2 TGTGCCAGCAGTCTCCCCGGGAAAAATTCACCCCTCCACTTT CASSLPGKNSPLHF
TRBJ1-3 . . TRBV7-8 TGTGCCAGCAGCTTACCCAAAGGGGTCATCTCTGGAAACACCATATATTTT CASSLPKGVISGNTIYF
TRBJ2-2 . many TRBV25-1 TGTGCCAGCGCCCCTTACAGGTTTGGGAACACCGGGGAGCTGTTTTTT CASAPYRFGNTGELFF
TRBJ1-2 TRBD1 many TRBV7-9 TGTGCCAGCAGCTTCGGAACAGGGGCCAGCTACACCTTC CASSFGTGASYTF
TRBJ1-2 TRBD1 many TRBV7-8 TGTGCCAGCAGCTTTGGACAGGCGAACTATGGCTACACCTTC CASSFGQANYGYTF
TRBJ1-4 . . TRBV25-1 TGTGCCGGCAGTCACGGCCGCGGGACACTTGGTGAAAAACTGTTTTTT CAGSHGRGTLGEKLFF
TRBJ1-6 . . TRBV9 TGTGCCAGCAGTGAGGGACATCGTTCACCCCTCCACTTT CASSEGHRSPLHF
TRBJ1-2 . many TRBV19 TGTGCCAGTAGTACGTTTGGGGGCGACGGCTACACCTTC CASSTFGGDGYTF
TRBJ2-5 . . TRBV7-8 TGTGCCAGCAGTCGCGTGTGGTGGGAGACCCAGTACTTC CASSRVWWETQYF
TRBJ2-7 . . TRBV7-9 TGTGCCAGCAGCTTAGGGGGCAAAGACGAGCAGTACTTC CASSLGGKDEQYF
TRBJ1-2 TRBD1 few TRBV12-3/TRBV12-4 TGTGCCAGCAGGCCTCTCGGACAGGGTGGAGGCTACACCTTC CASRPLGQGGGYTF
TRBJ1-1 . many TRBV29-1 TGCAGCGGTTGGCAGGGCAATACCAACACTGAAGCTTTCTTT CSGWQGNTNTEAFF
TRBJ2-5 . . TRBV10-3 TGTGCCATCACCCCCAAGGCAGGGAGTACCCAGTACTTC CAITPKAGSTQYF
TRBJ1-1 . few TRBV6-5 TGTGCCAGCAGTTACTCGATCCTGGGAGGCACTGAAGCTTTCTTT CASSYSILGGTEAFF
TRBJ2-7 . few TRBV19 TGTGCCAGTAGCCCTCGACTAGAGGTCGACGAGCAGTACTTC CASSPRLEVDEQYF
TRBJ1-5 . once TRBV20-1 TGCAGTGCTACCCGAGGGGGGGCGAATCAGCCCCAGCATTTT CSATRGGANQPQHF
TRBJ1-2 . many TRBV5-8 TGTGCCAGCAGCTCGGGCGGGCGGGATGGCTACACCTTC CASSSGGRDGYTF
TRBJ2-6 . once TRBV29-1 TGCAGCGTCGTCTCCACAGGGGCCAACGTCCTGACTTTC CSVVSTGANVLTF
TRBJ2-2 . . TRBV5-1 TGCGCCAGCAGACGAGAGGACCTCAACACCGGGGAGCTGTTTTTT CASRREDLNTGELFF
TRBJ2-5 TRBD1 . TRBV5-7 TGTACCAGCAGAGGAGGACAGGGCCATAGGAGGGAGACCCAGTACTTC CTSRGGQGHRRETQYF
TRBJ1-6 TRBD1 . TRBV29-1 TGCAGCTCCGGGACAGATAATTCACCCCTCCACTTT CSSGTDNSPLHF
TRBJ1-3 . many TRBV9 TGTGCCAGCAGCGTAGTAACTGGAAACACCATATATTTT CASSVVTGNTIYF
TRBJ1-2 TRBD1 . TRBV20-1 TGCAGTGCTAGAGCGCCCCGGGACAGCGGTGGCTACACCTTC CSARAPRDSGGYTF
TRBJ1-2 . . TRBV10-3 TGTGCCATCAGTGGGGGCCGTGGCTACACCTTC CAISGGRGYTF
TRBJ1-4 TRBD1 many TRBV12-3/TRBV12-4 TGTGCCAGCAGTCTGGACAGGGCTAATGAAAAACTGTTTTTT CASSLDRANEKLFF
TRBJ2-7 TRBD1 many TRBV20-1 TGCAGTGCTAGACAGGGGGTGATCTACGAGCAGTACTTC CSARQGVIYEQYF
TRBJ2-7 TRBD1 once TRBV19 TGTGCCAGTAGGCCGTCGGGACAGGGGAACGAGCAGTACTTC CASRPSGQGNEQYF
TRBJ1-3 . once TRBV20-1 TGCGGTGCACGGGAGGTTCTCTCTGGAAACACCATATATTTT CGAREVLSGNTIYF
TRBJ2-5 . . TRBV10-3 TGTGCCATCAGTGGCCGGTTGGATCAGCCCCAGTACTTC CAISGRLDQPQYF
TRBJ2-7 . . TRBV24-1 TGTGCCACCAGCTCCCCGGCGGGCGAGCAGTACTTC CATSSPAGEQYF
TRBJ2-5 . . TRBV6-1 TGTGCCAGCAGTATGGCCCGAAGGGTTCAAGAGACCCAGTACTTC CASSMARRVQETQYF
TRBJ1-2 . . TRBV9 TGTGCCAGCAGCCAAGGAGGAAGCGGACTCTATGGCTACACCTTC CASSQGGSGLYGYTF